This T cell receptor beta chain came from a study of blood T cell repertoires in COVID-19. Study information: Nucleic acid was either cDNA or gDNA, and it came from T cells, B-cell-depleted T cells, or PBMCs.

Produced via immunoSEQ multiplex PCR; TCRdb's table is partial and in-frame only. The sample holds a few hundred thousand clones, over 80% seen once. The CDR3 sequence is 14 residues long. After removal of 9 bases from V and 6 bases from J, the junction contained 8 bases not matched to a gene. The germline V gene has CDR1 KGHDR and CDR2 SFDVKD. The clonotype comes from a woman aged 50 to 65 with active or convalescent COVID-19. Material for sequencing was peripheral blood. The genes are TRBV24-1 and TRBJ2-2; 8 bases are a match to TRBD1. CDR3 nucleotide sequence: TGTGCCACCCCGGACAGGGATCCCCCCGGGGAGCTGTTTTTT. It encodes CATPDRDPPGELFF.